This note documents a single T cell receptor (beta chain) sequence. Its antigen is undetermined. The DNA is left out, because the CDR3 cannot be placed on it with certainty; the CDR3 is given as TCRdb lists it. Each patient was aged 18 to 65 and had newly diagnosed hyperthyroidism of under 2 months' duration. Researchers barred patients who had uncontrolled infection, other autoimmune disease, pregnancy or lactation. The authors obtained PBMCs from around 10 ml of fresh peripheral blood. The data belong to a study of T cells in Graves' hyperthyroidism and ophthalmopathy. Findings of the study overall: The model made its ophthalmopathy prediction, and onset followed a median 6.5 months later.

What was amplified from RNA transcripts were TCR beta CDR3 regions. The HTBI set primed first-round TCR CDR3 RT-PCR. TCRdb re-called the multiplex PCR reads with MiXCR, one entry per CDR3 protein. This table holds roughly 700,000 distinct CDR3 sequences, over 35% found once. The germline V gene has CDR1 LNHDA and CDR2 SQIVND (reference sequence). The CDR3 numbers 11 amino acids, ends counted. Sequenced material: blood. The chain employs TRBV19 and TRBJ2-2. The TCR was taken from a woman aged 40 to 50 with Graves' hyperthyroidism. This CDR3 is CASSISGSCFF.